This T cell receptor (beta chain) is drawn from a study of identical twins. V was cut by 5 bases and J by 6 bases, with 16 bases left in between. In germline, CDR1 is SEHNR, CDR2 FQNEAQ (reference sequence). There are 15 residues in the CDR3. MiXCR, applied by TCRdb to the 5' RACE reads, yields one record per CDR3 protein. This table has 130,000 to 150,000 distinct CDR3 sequences, roughly 3.5% appearing once. This clonotype appeared many times. The genes are TRBV7-9 and TRBJ1-4; D is unresolved. Sequences were obtained from memory T cells sorted from blood. The clonotype comes from a young man in good health. The CDR3 protein is CASSPRAAVDEKLFF. In DNA, the CDR3 is TGTGCCAGCAGCCCTCGTGCGGCGGTTGATGAAAAACTGTTTTTT.